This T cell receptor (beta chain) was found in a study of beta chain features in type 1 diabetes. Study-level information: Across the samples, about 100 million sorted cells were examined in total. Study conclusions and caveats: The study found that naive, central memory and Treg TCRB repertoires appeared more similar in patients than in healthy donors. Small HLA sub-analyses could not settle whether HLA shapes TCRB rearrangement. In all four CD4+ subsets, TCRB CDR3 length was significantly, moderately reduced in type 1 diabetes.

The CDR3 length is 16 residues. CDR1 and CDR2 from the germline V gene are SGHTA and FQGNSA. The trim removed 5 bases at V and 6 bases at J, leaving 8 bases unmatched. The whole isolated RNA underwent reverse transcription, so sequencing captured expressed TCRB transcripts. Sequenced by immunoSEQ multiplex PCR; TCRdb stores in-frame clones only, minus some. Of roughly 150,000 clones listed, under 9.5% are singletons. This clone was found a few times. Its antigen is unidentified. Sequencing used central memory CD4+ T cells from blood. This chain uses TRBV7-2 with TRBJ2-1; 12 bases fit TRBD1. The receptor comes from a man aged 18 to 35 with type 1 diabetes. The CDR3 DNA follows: TGTGCCAGCAGCATTACCGGGACAGGGGGCTTCAATGAGCAGTTCTTC. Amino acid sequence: CASSITGTGGFNEQFF.